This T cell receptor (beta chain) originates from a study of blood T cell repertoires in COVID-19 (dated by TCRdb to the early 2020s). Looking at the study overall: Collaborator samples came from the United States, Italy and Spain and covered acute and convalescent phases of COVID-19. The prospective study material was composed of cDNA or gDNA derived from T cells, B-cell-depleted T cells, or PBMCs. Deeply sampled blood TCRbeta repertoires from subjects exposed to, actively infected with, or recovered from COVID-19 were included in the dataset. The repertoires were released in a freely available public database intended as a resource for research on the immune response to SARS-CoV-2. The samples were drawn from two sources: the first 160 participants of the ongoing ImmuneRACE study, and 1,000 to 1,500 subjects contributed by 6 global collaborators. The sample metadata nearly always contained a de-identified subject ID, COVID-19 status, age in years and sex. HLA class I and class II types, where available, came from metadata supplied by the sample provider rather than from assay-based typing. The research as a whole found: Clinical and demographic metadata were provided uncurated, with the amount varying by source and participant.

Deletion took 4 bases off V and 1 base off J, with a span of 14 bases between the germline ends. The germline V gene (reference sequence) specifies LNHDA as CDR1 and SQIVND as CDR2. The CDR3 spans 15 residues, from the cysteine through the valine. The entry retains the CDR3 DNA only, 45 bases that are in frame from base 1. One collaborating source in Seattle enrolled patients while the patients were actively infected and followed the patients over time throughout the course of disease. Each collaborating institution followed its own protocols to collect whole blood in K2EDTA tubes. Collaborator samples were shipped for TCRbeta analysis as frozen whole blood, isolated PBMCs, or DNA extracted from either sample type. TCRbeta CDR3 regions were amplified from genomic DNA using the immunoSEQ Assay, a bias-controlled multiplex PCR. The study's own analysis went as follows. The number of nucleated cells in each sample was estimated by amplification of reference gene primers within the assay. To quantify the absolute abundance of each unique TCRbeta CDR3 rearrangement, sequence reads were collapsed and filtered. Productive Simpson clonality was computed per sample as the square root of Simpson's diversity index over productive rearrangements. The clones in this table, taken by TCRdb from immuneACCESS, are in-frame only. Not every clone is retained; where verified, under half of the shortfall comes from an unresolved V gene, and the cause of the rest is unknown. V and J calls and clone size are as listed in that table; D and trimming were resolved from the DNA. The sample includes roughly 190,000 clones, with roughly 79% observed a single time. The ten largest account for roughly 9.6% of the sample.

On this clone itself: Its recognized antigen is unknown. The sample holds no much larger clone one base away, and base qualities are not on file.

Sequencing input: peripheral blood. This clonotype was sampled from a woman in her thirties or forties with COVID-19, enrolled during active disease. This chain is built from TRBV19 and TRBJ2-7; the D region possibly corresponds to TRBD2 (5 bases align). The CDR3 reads CASSKSAGRSYEQYV. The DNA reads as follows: TGTGCCAGTAGTAAGTCGGCGGGCAGGTCCTACGAGCAGTACGTC.